By share, the clone carrying this TCR beta chain counts as medium-sized. Libraries were prepared by immunoSEQ multiplex PCR; TCRdb keeps only in-frame clonotypes and omits some of them. Of over 10,000 clones in the sample, around 70% were seen once. These data belong to a study of T cells after somatic rescue of genetic block. Germline V lookup: CDR1 MNHNS, CDR2 SASEGT. CDR3 length equals 15 residues. The V end was cut by 4 bases, the J end by 0 bases, with 11 bases between. The chain couples TRBV6-1 to TRBJ2-3; D is possibly TRBD1 (6 bases). The clonotype originates from a boy aged 5-17 years. Sequencing input: peripheral blood mononuclear cells (PBMCs). The DNA for the CDR3 is TGTGCCAGCAGTGCACGACAGGCTAGCACAGATACGCAGTATTTT. Its translation: CASSARQASTDTQYF.